The 14 T cell receptor beta chains reported below all come from one sample, sequenced in a study of blood T cell repertoires in COVID-19. Some clones are missing from TCRdb's copy, which holds only in-frame ones; the method was immunoSEQ multiplex PCR. The table has some 58,000 clones, roughly 84% seen once; the top ten hold 6.5% to 10%. Sequencing was carried out using peripheral blood. The origin of the receptors is a man aged 50 to 59 with active COVID-19.

V gene TRBV5-1 combines with J gene TRBJ2-7, with a weak D call TRBD1 (5 bases). Germline lookup yields CDR1 SGHRS and CDR2 YFSETQ. Trimming stripped 4 bases from V and 12 bases from J, with 23 bases between. The CDR3 runs 14 residues. CDR3 bases: TGCGCCAGCAGCCCAGGGTCAACCCTACTCACGCCGTACTTC. Amino acid sequence: CASSPGSTLLTPYF.

This clone appeared once. This chain uses TRBV24-1 with TRBJ2-6; 7 nucleotides line up with TRBD1. The J segment lost 2 bases and the V segment lost 3 bases, leaving 6 bases of the junction unmatched. Germline CDR1 reads KGHDR; CDR2 reads SFDVKD. CDR3 length equals 17 residues. CDR3 DNA: TGTGCCACCAGTGATGCTGACAGGGCAGCTGGGGCCAACGTCCTGACTTTC. Translated, it gives CATSDADRAAGANVLTF.

The gene calls are TRBV4-1 and TRBJ1-2; perhaps TRBD1 as D (5 bases). The CDR3 has 15 residues. Per germline, CDR1 MGHRA and CDR2 YSYEKL. With 0 bases removed from V and 6 bases from J, the gap between germline ends came to 14 bases. CDR3: CASSQDSGREDGYTF. In DNA, the CDR3 is TGCGCCAGCAGCCAAGATTCGGGCAGGGAGGATGGCTACACCTTC.

The chain uses TRBV7-9 and TRBJ2-7, with D maybe TRBD1 (6 bases). Germline CDR1 reads SEHNR; CDR2 reads FQNEAQ (reference sequence). The CDR3 is 13 amino acids. V lost 6 bases and J lost 5, with 14 bases in between. The chain's CDR3 is CASRATGFHEQYF. DNA for the CDR3: TGTGCCAGCAGGGCTACAGGGTTCCACGAGCAGTACTTC.

The chain links TRBV7-2 to TRBJ1-5, with TRBD1 as a possible D gene (5 bases). This CDR3 has 14 amino acids. With 4 bases removed from V and 6 bases from J, the gap between germline ends came to 13 bases. Germline loops: CDR1 SGHTA, CDR2 FQGNSA. For the CDR3, the DNA is TGTGCCAGCAGCTCAGGACCCGGGGGTCAGCCCCAGCATTTT. It specifies CASSSGPGGQPQHF.

V gene TRBV5-1 combines with J gene TRBJ1-5, with D tentatively TRBD1 (6 bases). Germline V gives CDR1 SGHRS, CDR2 YFSETQ. V lost 1 base and J 2 bases, leaving 13 bases between the germline ends. The CDR3 consists of 16 residues. The CDR3 loop is CASSLSGAEGNQPQHF. CDR3 bases: TGCGCCAGCAGCTTGTCAGGGGCAGAAGGCAATCAGCCCCAGCATTTT.

The chain carries TRBV5-1 and TRBJ1-2; 7 bases agree with TRBD1. The CDR3 has 16 amino acids. Germline CDR1 reads SGHRS; CDR2 reads YFSETQ. V shed 2 bases and J 0 bases; nucleotides not matched to a gene: 7. CDR3 region: CASSLDWTGSNYGYTF. The CDR3 DNA sequence: TGCGCCAGCAGCTTAGATTGGACAGGATCTAACTATGGCTACACCTTC.

The chain combines TRBV6-2 or TRBV6-3 with TRBJ2-5; 8 bases map to TRBD1. Germline CDR1 reads MNHEY; CDR2 reads SVGEGT. The CDR3 runs 15 residues. The trim removed 5 bases at V and 3 bases at J, leaving 8 bases unmatched. The chain's CDR3 is CASSPQGAVEETQYF. Written as DNA, the CDR3 is TGTGCCAGCAGTCCCCAGGGGGCGGTGGAAGAGACCCAGTACTTC.

The chain uses TRBV6-6 and TRBJ2-1; D call uncertain. V lost 2 bases and J 6 bases, leaving 2 bases between the germline ends. This CDR3 is 11 amino acids long. Germline CDR1 reads MNHNY; CDR2 reads SVGAGI (reference sequence). The CDR3 bases are TGTGCCAGCAGTTACCTCAATGAGCAGTTCTTC. Protein: CASSYLNEQFF.

The chain is built from TRBV5-1 and TRBJ2-2, with a weak D call TRBD2 (6 bases). The germline gives CDR1 SGHRS, CDR2 YFSETQ. V shed 0 bases and J shed 4 bases, with 7 bases lying between them. CDR3 length: 14 residues. The chain's CDR3 is CASSLAGVTGELFF. The CDR3, as DNA: TGCGCCAGCAGCTTGGCGGGAGTCACCGGGGAGCTGTTTTTT. Drawing the rest from reference TRBV5-1 and TRBJ2-2, the complete variable domain is KAGVTQTPRYLIKTRGQQVTLSCSPISGHRSVSWYQQTPGQGLQFLFEYFSETQRNKGNFPGRFSGRQFSNSRSEMNVSTLELGDSALYLCASSLAGVTGELFFGEGSRLTVL.

The rearrangement uses TRBV18 and TRBJ2-3; 7 nucleotides agree with TRBD2. The V gene end was trimmed by 3 bases and the J gene end by 4 bases; junction bases not matched to a gene: 10. The length of the CDR3 is 16 residues. CDR1 KGHSH and CDR2 LQKENI come from the germline V gene. DNA for the CDR3: TGTGCCAGCTCACCTAGAACGGGGGGAGCGTCAGATACGCAGTATTTT. Its protein product is CASSPRTGGASDTQYF.

The V gene is TRBV29-1, the J gene TRBJ1-1, with D unclear. CDR3 length: 13 residues. The ends were cut back, 3 bases at V and 6 bases at J, with 14 bases in the middle. Germline V lookup: CDR1 SQVTM, CDR2 ANQGSEA. The CDR3 coding sequence is TGCAGCGTTGACCAGCAGGTAACATCTGAAGCTTTCTTT. Residues: CSVDQQVTSEAFF.

This clone turned up a few times. This chain links TRBV4-2 with TRBJ1-2, with 7 bases matching TRBD1. Trimming removed 1 base from V and 7 bases from J; junction bases left unmatched: 6. In germline, CDR1 is LGHNA, CDR2 YNFKEQ. The CDR3 runs 14 residues. As DNA, the CDR3 is TGTGCCAGCAGCCAAGGACTTGCAGGGGGTGGCTACACCTTC. The encoded protein is CASSQGLAGGGYTF.

This clone was seen a single time. V is TRBV6-5 and J is TRBJ1-5; 10 positions match TRBD1. The V gene end was trimmed by 4 bases and the J gene end by 3 bases; junction bases not matched to a gene: 3. Looked up from germline, CDR1 is MNHEY and CDR2 is SVGAGI. This CDR3 region has 15 residues. Written as DNA, the CDR3 is TGTGCCAGCAGTTGGGGACAGGGGAACAATCAGCCCCAGCATTTT. Translation: CASSWGQGNNQPQHF.